Following are 19 T cell receptor beta chains from one sample sequenced in a study of blood T cells in healthy people across ages. Together with a sample-barcoded 5' primer, a J-beta primer mix was included in a second PCR lasting about 7 to 11 cycles. TCRdb ran MiXCR on the 5' RACE reads and lists one entry per CDR3 protein. The repertoire holds some 790,000 distinct CDR3 sequences, around 26% seen once, with approximately 15% in the top ten. Sequencing was performed on blood. All receptors derive from a woman older than 75 in good health.

This clonotype was counted many times. The chain employs TRBV2 and TRBJ2-3; weak D call: TRBD1 (6 bases). V was cut by 7 bases and J by 6 bases, with 14 bases left in between. Per the germline V gene, CDR1 is SNHLY and CDR2 is FYNNEI. CDR3 size: 13 residues. CDR3 DNA: TGTGCCAGCATGCGGACAGTAGGGGATACGCAGTATTTT. This sequence encodes CASMRTVGDTQYF.

V usage is TRBV7-2 and J usage is TRBJ1-1, with D possibly TRBD1 on 6 matching bases. The CDR3 runs 16 residues. CDR1 and CDR2 from the germline V gene are SGHTA and FQGNSA. The V and J ends lost 1 base and 3 bases respectively, with 15 bases between them. The CDR3 loop is CASSLVGGGWDTEAFF. The CDR3 DNA is TGTGCCAGCAGCTTAGTCGGAGGGGGGTGGGACACTGAAGCTTTCTTT.

This clonotype was detected many times. V gene TRBV10-3 combines with J gene TRBJ2-5; 10 bases agree with TRBD1. Germline V gives CDR1 ENHRY, CDR2 SYGVKD. V was clipped by 4 bases and J by 2 bases; unmatched bases: 4. The CDR3 is 15 residues long. CDR3 loop: CAISGDRGRQETQYF. CDR3 DNA sequence: TGTGCCATCAGTGGGGACAGGGGTAGGCAAGAGACCCAGTACTTC.

This clonotype has at least ten counts. V gene TRBV12-3 or TRBV12-4 combines with J gene TRBJ2-1; 9 bases match TRBD2. This CDR3 contains 17 residues. Losses at the gene ends were 6 bases for V and 7 bases for J; bases not matched to a gene: 16. CDR3 amino acids: CASSSRGGGARRNEQFF. CDR3 sequence (DNA): TGTGCCAGCAGCTCCCGCGGGGGGGGGGCGCGTAGGAATGAGCAGTTCTTC.

The chain uses TRBV12-3 or TRBV12-4 and TRBJ2-7; TRBD2 aligns across 13 bases. The CDR3 has 17 amino acids. Trimming cost V 5 bases and J 3 bases; bases outside gene matches: 10. CDR3 DNA sequence: TGTGCCAGCAGTCCCGGGACTAGCGGGGATCTTCGCTACGAGCAGTACTTC. Translation gives CASSPGTSGDLRYEQYF.

This clonotype showed up many times. This chain joins TRBV29-1 and TRBJ2-3, with TRBD2 matching over 8 bases. CDR3 length: 15 residues. The trim removed 4 bases at V and 3 bases at J, leaving 9 bases unmatched. CDR1 SQVTM and CDR2 ANQGSEA come from the germline V gene. This CDR3 reads CSVVFGLAETDTQYF. As DNA, the CDR3 is TGCAGCGTTGTATTCGGACTAGCCGAAACAGATACGCAGTATTTT.

The chain joins TRBV28 to TRBJ1-5; D is undetermined. This CDR3 region has 15 residues. Germline V gene sequence: CDR1 MDHEN, CDR2 SYDVKM. Trimming took 2 bases from V and 6 from J, leaving 14 bases between them. This chain's CDR3 is CASSLGWGSGQPQHF. In DNA form, the CDR3 reads TGTGCCAGCAGTTTAGGTTGGGGATCTGGTCAGCCCCAGCATTTT.

The rearrangement uses TRBV6-6 and TRBJ2-5; unclear D gene. Trimming shortened V by 6 bases and J by 5 bases, and 10 bases separated the two germline ends. Looked up from germline, CDR1 is MNHNY and CDR2 is SVGAGI (reference sequence). This CDR3 has 12 amino acids. CDR3 sequence: CASSISQETQYF. The CDR3 DNA follows: TGTGCCAGCAGCATCTCCCAGGAGACCCAGTACTTC.

This clonotype has ten or more counts. At one end the junction does not follow the germline gene, possibly because of a read error. The genes are TRBV5-1 and TRBJ2-3, with 9 bases aligning to TRBD1. CDR3 length equals 17 residues. Germline lookup yields CDR1 SGHRS and CDR2 YFSETQ. DNA of the CDR3: TGCGCCAGCCGCTTCGACTTGACAGGGGGATTTACAGATACGCAGTATTTT. This codes for CASRFDLTGGFTDTQYF.

This clonotype was seen at least ten times. V and J are TRBV20-1 and TRBJ1-2; D ambiguous. Trimming left V 3 bases short and J 8 bases short, with 13 bases between. From germline, CDR1 is DFQATT and CDR2 SNEGSKA (reference sequence). The CDR3 covers 12 residues. CDR3 in DNA: TGCAGTGCTAGTATCCAATTGAGGGGCTACACCTTC. It yields the protein CSASIQLRGYTF.

This chain connects TRBV7-2 to TRBJ2-7, with D unresolved. The CDR3 totals 14 residues. The V end was cut by 2 bases, the J end by 0 bases, with 8 bases between. CDR1 is SGHTA and CDR2 is FQGNSA in the germline V gene. The CDR3 DNA sequence: TGTGCCAGCAGCTTATCGGCTTACTCCTACGAGCAGTACTTC. Its translation is CASSLSAYSYEQYF.

This clonotype was seen repeatedly, ten times or more. The V gene is TRBV7-2, the J gene TRBJ2-7; D possibly corresponds to TRBD2 (7 bases). Germline values: CDR1 SGHTA, CDR2 FQGNSA. V lost 0 bases and J lost 3, with 18 bases in between. This CDR3 comprises 17 residues. The CDR3: CASSLAWVGGGHYEQYF. CDR3 sequence (DNA): TGTGCCAGCAGCTTAGCGTGGGTCGGCGGGGGCCACTACGAGCAGTACTTC.

This clonotype showed up many times. This rearrangement joins TRBV20-1 to TRBJ2-1; tentatively, D is TRBD2 (7 bases). The CDR3 runs 15 residues. Germline V gene data show CDR1 as DFQATT and CDR2 as SNEGSKA (reference sequence). Trimming shortened V by 3 bases and J by 0 bases, and 12 bases separated the two germline ends. Here the CDR3 reads CSASAGASSYNEQFF. The DNA of the CDR3 is TGCAGTGCTAGTGCGGGGGCGAGCTCCTACAATGAGCAGTTCTTC.

In its sample, this clonotype was seen many times. J is TRBJ1-2 and V is TRBV6-2 or TRBV6-3; 10 bases line up with TRBD1. CDR1 is MNHEY, CDR2 SVGEGT, per germline. Losses at the gene ends were 2 bases for V and 7 bases for J; bases not matched to a gene: 10. This CDR3 is built from 16 residues. The CDR3 DNA sequence: TGTGCCAGCAGTTACAGGGGCAGACAGGGGGCACGTGGCTACACCTTC. It codes for CASSYRGRQGARGYTF.

This clonotype was seen at least ten times. This chain connects TRBV20-1 to TRBJ2-1, with 9 bases lining up with TRBD2. CDR1 and CDR2 from the germline V gene are DFQATT and SNEGSKA (reference sequence). J gave up 4 bases and V 1 base, and 5 bases lay outside the gene matches. CDR3 length: 15 residues. CDR3 amino acids: CSARVAGALYNEQFF. The CDR3 DNA reads as TGCAGTGCTAGAGTAGCGGGGGCCCTTTACAATGAGCAGTTCTTC.

Ten or more counts support this clonotype. This sequence joins TRBV25-1 and TRBJ2-4; D is ambiguous. The CDR3 consists of 15 residues. The germline V and J ends were trimmed by 3 bases and 0 bases, with 9 bases remaining between them. The germline V gene has CDR1 MGHDK and CDR2 SYGVNS. For the CDR3, the DNA is TGTGCCAGCAGTGATTCCCAGATAGCCAAAAACATTCAGTACTTC. Amino acid sequence: CASSDSQIAKNIQYF. The full variable domain, its missing parts supplied by reference TRBV25-1 and TRBJ2-4, is EADIYQTPRYLVIGTGKKITLECSQTMGHDKMYWYQQDPGMELHLIHYSYGVNSTEKGDLSSESTVSRIRTEHFPLTLESARPSHTSQYLCASSDSQIAKNIQYFGAGTRLSVL.

A few counts support this clonotype. V and J are TRBV7-8 and TRBJ1-4, with 8 bases identical to TRBD1. Germline V lookup: CDR1 SGHVS, CDR2 FQNEAQ. CDR3 length: 15 amino acids. Trimming cost V 4 bases and J 8 bases; bases outside gene matches: 9. CDR3 residues: CASSSRTGPREKLFF. The CDR3 DNA reads TGTGCCAGCAGCTCAAGGACAGGGCCAAGGGAAAAACTGTTTTTT.

V gene TRBV6-5 combines with J gene TRBJ1-1; maybe TRBD1 (5 bases). CDR1 and CDR2 from the germline V gene are MNHEY and SVGAGI. The CDR3 has 13 residues. Trimming removed 5 bases at V and 7 bases at J, with 14 bases between. CDR3 region: CASSETVLNEAFF. CDR3 sequence (DNA): TGTGCCAGCAGTGAGACAGTTTTAAATGAAGCTTTCTTT.

A word on this clonotype: A read error may explain this, as a much larger clone is one base away. The CDR3 DNA reads as TGTGCCAGCAGAGTCTCCGGGACTCCACAGTACTTC. Its translation is CASRVSGTPQYF. The rearrangement links TRBV6-2 or TRBV6-3 to TRBJ2-5, with a weak D call TRBD2 (6 bases). Trimming took 6 bases from V and 11 from J, leaving 16 bases between them. The germline V gene encodes CDR1 MNHEY and CDR2 SVGEGT. This CDR3 contains 12 residues.